Listed below are T cell receptor beta chains from one sample, sequenced in a study of T-cell memory formation after mild COVID-19. Each CDR3 protein gets one entry after TCRdb re-called the 5' RACE reads with MiXCR. The repertoire holds roughly 160,000 distinct CDR3 sequences, with roughly 13% as singletons. What was sequenced was PBMCs or a T cell subset sorted from them (not recorded which). The receptors shown here come from a man aged 18 to 29 who had mild COVID-19 (a few samples of this study predate the infection). Cell type and time point are not known. Both conserved end residues are part of each CDR3. D genes are given only for firm matches. Size is stated for part of the rows, as once, few or many counts, or as a class when the clone is expanded.

j_gene: TRBJ2-3; d_gene: -; v_gene: TRBV11-2; abundance: many; CDR3aa: CASSLSVDTQYF; CDR3nt: TGTGCCAGCAGCTTGAGCGTGGATACGCAGTATTTT
j_gene: TRBJ2-5; d_gene: TRBD1; v_gene: TRBV20-1; abundance: few; CDR3aa: CSAGDREETQYF; CDR3nt: TGCAGTGCTGGGGACAGGGAAGAGACCCAGTACTTC
j_gene: TRBJ1-1; d_gene: TRBD1; v_gene: TRBV4-3; abundance: few; CDR3aa: CASSQDGQANTEAFF; CDR3nt: TGCGCCAGCAGCCAAGATGGACAGGCGAACACTGAAGCTTTCTTT
j_gene: TRBJ2-3; d_gene: -; v_gene: TRBV6-2/TRBV6-3; abundance: few; CDR3aa: CASSYEDSRTDTQYF; CDR3nt: TGTGCCAGCAGTTACGAGGACTCCCGCACAGATACGCAGTATTTT
j_gene: TRBJ2-7; d_gene: -; v_gene: TRBV7-9; abundance: -; CDR3aa: CASSLGRGSSYEQYF; CDR3nt: TGTGCCAGCAGCTTAGGGCGGGGAAGCTCCTACGAGCAGTACTTC
j_gene: TRBJ1-1; d_gene: -; v_gene: TRBV6-5; abundance: -; CDR3aa: CASREGPGPEAFF; CDR3nt: TGTGCCAGCAGAGAAGGGCCTGGCCCTGAAGCTTTCTTT
j_gene: TRBJ2-7; d_gene: TRBD2; v_gene: TRBV5-1; abundance: many; CDR3aa: CASRGLAGGSYEQYF; CDR3nt: TGCGCCAGCAGGGGACTAGCGGGGGGGAGTTACGAGCAGTACTTC
j_gene: TRBJ2-7; d_gene: -; v_gene: TRBV10-3; abundance: few; CDR3aa: CAIEGTFSYEQYF; CDR3nt: TGTGCCATCGAAGGGACGTTCTCCTACGAGCAGTACTTC
j_gene: TRBJ1-6; d_gene: -; v_gene: TRBV6-5; abundance: few; CDR3aa: CASSPGGASPLHF; CDR3nt: TGTGCCAGCAGCCCCGGGGGGGCTTCACCCCTCCACTTT
j_gene: TRBJ1-2; d_gene: -; v_gene: TRBV20-1; abundance: -; CDR3aa: CSVSRGRGYGYTF; CDR3nt: TGCAGTGTCTCCCGGGGCAGGGGATATGGCTACACCTTC
j_gene: TRBJ1-2; d_gene: -; v_gene: TRBV7-8; abundance: once; CDR3aa: CASSRGRNYGYTF; CDR3nt: TGTGCCAGCAGCCGCGGACGCAACTATGGCTACACCTTC
j_gene: TRBJ1-2; d_gene: -; v_gene: TRBV5-1; abundance: few; CDR3aa: CASSLVSGEDYGYTF; CDR3nt: TGCGCCAGCAGCTTGGTTTCAGGGGAGGACTATGGCTACACCTTC
j_gene: TRBJ2-3; d_gene: TRBD1; v_gene: TRBV7-2; abundance: -; CDR3aa: CASSSGQGGDTQYF; CDR3nt: TGTGCCAGCAGCAGTGGACAGGGGGGGGATACGCAGTATTTT
j_gene: TRBJ2-7; d_gene: TRBD2; v_gene: TRBV12-3/TRBV12-4; abundance: -; CDR3aa: CASITKGLQSYEQYF; CDR3nt: TGTGCCAGCATTACCAAGGGACTACAATCCTACGAGCAGTACTTC
j_gene: TRBJ2-7; d_gene: -; v_gene: TRBV12-3/TRBV12-4; abundance: few; CDR3aa: CASSLDRENEQYF; CDR3nt: TGTGCCAGCAGTTTAGACAGGGAGAACGAGCAGTACTTC
j_gene: TRBJ2-3; d_gene: TRBD1; v_gene: TRBV4-1; abundance: -; CDR3aa: CASSQEAGQGAGDTQYF; CDR3nt: TGCGCCAGCAGCCAAGAGGCGGGACAGGGGGCAGGAGATACGCAGTATTTT
j_gene: TRBJ1-5; d_gene: TRBD1; v_gene: TRBV7-2; abundance: many; CDR3aa: CASSVGQLSNQPQHF; CDR3nt: TGTGCCAGCAGCGTGGGACAGTTAAGCAATCAGCCCCAGCATTTT
j_gene: TRBJ1-6; d_gene: -; v_gene: TRBV20-1; abundance: -; CDR3aa: CSAPEGYYNSPLHF; CDR3nt: TGCAGTGCTCCCGAGGGCTACTATAATTCACCCCTCCACTTT
j_gene: TRBJ2-5; d_gene: TRBD2; v_gene: TRBV7-3; abundance: few; CDR3aa: CASSPYKSGGIGTQYF; CDR3nt: TGTGCCAGCAGCCCCTATAAGAGCGGGGGGATTGGGACCCAGTACTTC
j_gene: TRBJ2-3; d_gene: -; v_gene: TRBV5-1; abundance: few; CDR3aa: CASGTFELNTQYF; CDR3nt: TGCGCCAGCGGAACCTTCGAGTTAAATACGCAGTATTTT
j_gene: TRBJ2-5; d_gene: TRBD2; v_gene: TRBV20-1; abundance: many; CDR3aa: CSARTPTAGGETQYF; CDR3nt: TGCAGTGCTAGAACCCCCACAGCGGGGGGAGAGACCCAGTACTTC
j_gene: TRBJ2-1; d_gene: TRBD2; v_gene: TRBV20-1; abundance: -; CDR3aa: CSAFPGGVPNEQFF; CDR3nt: TGCAGTGCCTTTCCGGGGGGGGTACCAAATGAGCAGTTCTTC
j_gene: TRBJ2-5; d_gene: TRBD1; v_gene: TRBV3-1; abundance: -; CDR3aa: CASSLWTGGVETQYF; CDR3nt: TGTGCCAGCAGCCTCTGGACAGGGGGAGTGGAGACCCAGTACTTC
j_gene: TRBJ2-5; d_gene: TRBD1; v_gene: TRBV7-2; abundance: -; CDR3aa: CASSFRRRGNGKETQYF; CDR3nt: TGTGCCAGCAGCTTTAGACGCAGGGGGAATGGGAAAGAGACCCAGTACTTC
j_gene: TRBJ1-1; d_gene: -; v_gene: TRBV4-1; abundance: few; CDR3aa: CASSHRSRPGINTEAFF; CDR3nt: TGCGCCAGCAGCCATCGGTCTCGCCCCGGGATTAACACTGAAGCTTTCTTT
j_gene: TRBJ2-1; d_gene: -; v_gene: TRBV6-4; abundance: -; CDR3aa: CASIRPVLGNEQFF; CDR3nt: TGTGCCAGCATACGGCCTGTCCTAGGGAATGAGCAGTTCTTC
j_gene: TRBJ2-1; d_gene: TRBD1; v_gene: TRBV27; abundance: few; CDR3aa: CASSLWTGLNEQFF; CDR3nt: TGTGCCAGCAGTTTATGGACAGGACTCAATGAGCAGTTCTTC
j_gene: TRBJ2-2; d_gene: TRBD2; v_gene: TRBV24-1; abundance: -; CDR3aa: CATSDPSSGGADTGELFF; CDR3nt: TGTGCCACCAGTGACCCCTCTAGCGGGGGGGCCGACACCGGGGAGCTGTTTTTT
j_gene: TRBJ2-1; d_gene: TRBD1; v_gene: TRBV7-9; abundance: -; CDR3aa: CASSLRDRGFNEQFF; CDR3nt: TGTGCCAGCAGCTTACGGGACAGGGGTTTTAATGAGCAGTTCTTC
j_gene: TRBJ2-7; d_gene: TRBD1; v_gene: TRBV6-2/TRBV6-3; abundance: -; CDR3aa: CASSQGTGKGF; CDR3nt: TGTGCCAGCAGCCAAGGGACAGGGAAAGGCTTC
j_gene: TRBJ1-5; d_gene: TRBD1; v_gene: TRBV7-2; abundance: -; CDR3aa: CASSLVQGAGQPQHF; CDR3nt: TGTGCCAGCAGCTTAGTACAGGGGGCTGGTCAGCCCCAGCATTTT
j_gene: TRBJ2-1; d_gene: TRBD2; v_gene: TRBV5-1; abundance: once; CDR3aa: CASRNHAAGDYNEQFF; CDR3nt: TGCGCCAGCAGGAACCACGCCGCGGGGGATTACAATGAGCAGTTCTTC
j_gene: TRBJ1-5; d_gene: -; v_gene: TRBV20-1; abundance: few; CDR3aa: CSAKEGLQPQHF; CDR3nt: TGCAGTGCCAAAGAAGGGCTTCAGCCCCAGCATTTT
j_gene: TRBJ1-6; d_gene: TRBD1; v_gene: TRBV6-1; abundance: once; CDR3aa: CATALTLPGTGYSPLHF; CDR3nt: TGTGCCACTGCGTTAACCCTACCAGGGACAGGGTATTCACCCCTCCACTTT
j_gene: TRBJ2-1; d_gene: TRBD1; v_gene: TRBV6-5; abundance: many; CDR3aa: CASSSGTGPPGDEQFF; CDR3nt: TGTGCCAGCAGTTCCGGGACAGGGCCCCCTGGGGATGAGCAGTTCTTC
j_gene: TRBJ1-1; d_gene: -; v_gene: TRBV12-3/TRBV12-4; abundance: few; CDR3aa: CASSLMRQSEAFF; CDR3nt: TGTGCCAGCAGTTTAATGCGGCAGTCCGAAGCTTTCTTT
j_gene: TRBJ2-5; d_gene: TRBD1; v_gene: TRBV7-2; abundance: -; CDR3aa: CASSFLGQGLETQYF; CDR3nt: TGTGCCAGCAGCTTCTTAGGACAGGGGCTGGAGACCCAGTACTTC
j_gene: TRBJ2-7; d_gene: TRBD1; v_gene: TRBV5-1; abundance: few; CDR3aa: CASSLGGTDGYEQYF; CDR3nt: TGCGCCAGCAGCTTGGGGGGGACAGACGGCTACGAGCAGTACTTC
j_gene: TRBJ2-3; d_gene: -; v_gene: TRBV5-4; abundance: few; CDR3aa: CASSSTSSDTQYF; CDR3nt: TGTGCCAGCAGCTCGACTAGTTCGGATACGCAGTATTTT
j_gene: TRBJ1-6; d_gene: -; v_gene: TRBV28; abundance: -; CDR3aa: CASTAQDRPLHF; CDR3nt: TGTGCCAGCACCGCACAGGACAGACCCCTCCACTTT
j_gene: TRBJ2-3; d_gene: -; v_gene: TRBV18; abundance: few; CDR3aa: CASSPTPGTSTDTQYF; CDR3nt: TGTGCCAGCTCACCAACCCCTGGGACTAGCACAGATACGCAGTATTTT
j_gene: TRBJ1-5; d_gene: -; v_gene: TRBV6-5; abundance: few; CDR3aa: CASVQGNQPQHF; CDR3nt: TGTGCCAGCGTCCAGGGTAATCAGCCCCAGCATTTT
j_gene: TRBJ2-3; d_gene: -; v_gene: TRBV9; abundance: -; CDR3aa: CASSLRSRGTDTQYF; CDR3nt: TGTGCCAGCAGCCTTCGGTCCCGGGGCACAGATACGCAGTATTTT
j_gene: TRBJ2-7; d_gene: -; v_gene: TRBV12-3/TRBV12-4; abundance: few; CDR3aa: CASSRARGDLSGQYF; CDR3nt: TGTGCCAGCAGCCGAGCTCGCGGGGACCTCTCTGGGCAGTACTTC
j_gene: TRBJ2-5; d_gene: -; v_gene: TRBV6-2/TRBV6-3; abundance: many; CDR3aa: CASSYPEETQYF; CDR3nt: TGTGCCAGCAGTTACCCGGAAGAGACCCAGTACTTC
j_gene: TRBJ1-4; d_gene: -; v_gene: TRBV7-9; abundance: -; CDR3aa: CASSLRQDNEKLFF; CDR3nt: TGTGCCAGCAGCTTAAGGCAGGACAATGAAAAACTGTTTTTT
j_gene: TRBJ1-5; d_gene: -; v_gene: TRBV21-1; abundance: -; CDR3aa: CASSTLPAKTGLNQPQHF; CDR3nt: TGTGCCAGCAGCACGCTCCCAGCCAAGACAGGGTTGAATCAGCCCCAGCATTTT
j_gene: TRBJ1-1; d_gene: TRBD1; v_gene: TRBV5-1; abundance: -; CDR3aa: CASSLLTGGTMNAEAFF; CDR3nt: TGCGCCAGCAGCTTGTTAACAGGGGGAACCATGAACGCTGAAGCTTTCTTT
j_gene: TRBJ1-2; d_gene: -; v_gene: TRBV15; abundance: -; CDR3aa: CATSPRRAGYGYTF; CDR3nt: TGTGCCACCAGCCCCCGGAGGGCCGGGTATGGCTACACCTTC
j_gene: TRBJ1-2; d_gene: -; v_gene: TRBV12-3/TRBV12-4; abundance: few; CDR3aa: CASSPEIGYGYTF; CDR3nt: TGTGCCAGCAGTCCCGAAATCGGCTATGGCTACACCTTC
j_gene: TRBJ2-3; d_gene: -; v_gene: TRBV25-1; abundance: few; CDR3aa: CATGDWDTQYF; CDR3nt: TGTGCGACGGGCGACTGGGATACGCAGTATTTT
j_gene: TRBJ1-5; d_gene: TRBD1; v_gene: TRBV5-1; abundance: once; CDR3aa: CASSTGTGGNQPQHF; CDR3nt: TGCGCCAGCAGCACCGGGACAGGGGGCAATCAGCCCCAGCATTTT
j_gene: TRBJ2-3; d_gene: -; v_gene: TRBV12-3/TRBV12-4; abundance: -; CDR3aa: CASRLDGGRDTQYF; CDR3nt: TGTGCCAGCAGGCTGGACGGGGGTAGGGATACGCAGTATTTT
j_gene: TRBJ1-1; d_gene: -; v_gene: TRBV2; abundance: -; CDR3aa: CASSEPLGNEAFF; CDR3nt: TGTGCCAGCAGTGAGCCCCTAGGGAATGAAGCTTTCTTT
j_gene: TRBJ2-1; d_gene: TRBD2; v_gene: TRBV20-1; abundance: few; CDR3aa: CSASPMRGAYNEQFF; CDR3nt: TGCAGTGCTAGTCCAATGCGGGGGGCCTACAATGAGCAGTTCTTC